This T cell receptor beta chain came from a study of T cells in Graves' hyperthyroidism and ophthalmopathy. A note on this clonotype: The antigen is not known.

Study results and caveats: A 13 V-J model separated ophthalmopathy from stable hyperthyroidism. Most clonotypes expanded in the thyroid (above 0.001) were also present in blood.

Among the patients, aged 18 to 65, hyperthyroidism was newly diagnosed and had lasted under 2 months. Lactation, pregnancy, other autoimmune disease or uncontrolled infection excluded patients. Deletions cut 3 bases from V and 7 bases from J, with 16 bases between. Germline V gene data show CDR1 as SGHVS and CDR2 as FQNEAQ. This CDR3 has 14 residues. It was RNA transcripts that yielded the amplified TCR beta CDR3 regions. RT-PCR in the first round (using the HTBI primer set) targeted the TCR CDR3. TCRdb reprocessed the multiplex PCR reads via MiXCR and lists one record per CDR3 protein. Among approximately 500,000 distinct CDR3 sequences listed, roughly 46% were seen once.

The sequence came from a woman between 18 and 29 years old with Graves' hyperthyroidism. Sequenced material: peripheral blood or thyroid tissue (not recorded which). The V gene is TRBV7-8, the J gene TRBJ2-7; unclear D gene. The CDR3 here is CASSLIANTGEQYF. CDR3 nucleotides: TGTGCCAGCAGCTTGATTGCGAACACCGGGGAGCAGTACTTC. The full variable domain, rest sourced from reference TRBV7-8 and TRBJ2-7, is GAGVSQSPRYKVAKRGQDVALRCDPISGHVSLFWYQQALGQGPEFLTYFQNEAQLDKSGLPSDRFFAERPEGSVSTLKIQRTQQEDSAVYLCASSLIANTGEQYFGPGTRLTVT.